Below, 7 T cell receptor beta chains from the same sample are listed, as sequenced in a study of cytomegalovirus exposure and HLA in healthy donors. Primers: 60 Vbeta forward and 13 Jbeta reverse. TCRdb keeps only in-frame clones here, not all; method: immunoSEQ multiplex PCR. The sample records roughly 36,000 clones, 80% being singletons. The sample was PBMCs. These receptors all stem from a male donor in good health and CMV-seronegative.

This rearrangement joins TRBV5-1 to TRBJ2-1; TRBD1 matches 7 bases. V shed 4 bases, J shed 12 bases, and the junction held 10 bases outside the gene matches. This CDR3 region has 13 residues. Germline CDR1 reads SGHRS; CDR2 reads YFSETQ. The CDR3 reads CASSTWDSSWQFF. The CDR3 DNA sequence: TGCGCCAGCAGCACCTGGGACAGTTCATGGCAGTTCTTC.

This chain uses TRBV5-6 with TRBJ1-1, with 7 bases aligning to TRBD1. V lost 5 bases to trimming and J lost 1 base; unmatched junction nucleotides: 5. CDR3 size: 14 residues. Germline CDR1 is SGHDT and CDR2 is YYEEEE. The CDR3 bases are TGTGCCAGCAGGCAGACAGGGAGGAACACTGAAGCTTTCTTT. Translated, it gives CASRQTGRNTEAFF.

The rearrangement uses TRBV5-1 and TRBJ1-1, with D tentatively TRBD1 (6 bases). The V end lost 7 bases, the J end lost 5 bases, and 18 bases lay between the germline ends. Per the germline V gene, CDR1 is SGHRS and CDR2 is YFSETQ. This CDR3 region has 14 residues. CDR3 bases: TGCGCCAGCCGCGTTTCTTTAGGGGGAACTGAAGCTTTCTTT. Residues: CASRVSLGGTEAFF. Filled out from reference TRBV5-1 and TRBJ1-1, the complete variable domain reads KAGVTQTPRYLIKTRGQQVTLSCSPISGHRSVSWYQQTPGQGLQFLFEYFSETQRNKGNFPGRFSGRQFSNSRSEMNVSTLELGDSALYLCASRVSLGGTEAFFGQGTRLTVV.

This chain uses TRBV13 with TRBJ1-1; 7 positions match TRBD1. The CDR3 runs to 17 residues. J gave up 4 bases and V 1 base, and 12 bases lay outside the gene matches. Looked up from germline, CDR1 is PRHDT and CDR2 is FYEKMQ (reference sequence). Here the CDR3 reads CASSLAREGARSTEAFF. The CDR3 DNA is TGTGCCAGCAGCTTAGCGCGGGAGGGGGCTAGGAGCACTGAAGCTTTCTTT.

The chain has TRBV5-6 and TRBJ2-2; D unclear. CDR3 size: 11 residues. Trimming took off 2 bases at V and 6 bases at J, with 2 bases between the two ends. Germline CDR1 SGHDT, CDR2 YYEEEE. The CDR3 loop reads CASSFSGELFF. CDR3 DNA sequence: TGTGCCAGCAGCTTCTCCGGGGAGCTGTTTTTT.

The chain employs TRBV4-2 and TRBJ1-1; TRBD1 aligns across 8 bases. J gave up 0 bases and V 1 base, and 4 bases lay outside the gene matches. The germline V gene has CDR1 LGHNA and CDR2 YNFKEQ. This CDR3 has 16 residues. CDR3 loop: CASSQGTGRLNTEAFF. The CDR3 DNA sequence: TGTGCCAGCAGCCAAGGGACAGGGAGGTTGAACACTGAAGCTTTCTTT.

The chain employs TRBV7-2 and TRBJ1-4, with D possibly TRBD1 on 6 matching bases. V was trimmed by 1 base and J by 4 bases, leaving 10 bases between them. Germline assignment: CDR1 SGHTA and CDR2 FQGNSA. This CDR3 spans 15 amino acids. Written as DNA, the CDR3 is TGTGCCAGCAGCTTAGAGCAGGGGAGTAATGAAAAACTGTTTTTT. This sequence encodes CASSLEQGSNEKLFF. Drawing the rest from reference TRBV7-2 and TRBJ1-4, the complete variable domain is GAGVSQSPSNKVTEKGKDVELRCDPISGHTALYWYRQSLGQGLEFLIYFQGNSAPDKSGLPSDRFSAERTGGSVSTLTIQRTQQEDSAVYLCASSLEQGSNEKLFFGSGTQLSVL.